This entry lists 29 T cell receptor beta chains sequenced from one sample in a study of T-cell memory formation after mild COVID-19. TCRdb called the 5' RACE reads again in MiXCR, with one record for every CDR3 protein. The sample contains over 400,000 distinct CDR3 sequences, more than 20% of which appear only once. Sequenced: PBMCs or a T cell subset sorted from them (not recorded which). The receptors here all came from an adult woman who had mild COVID-19 (a few samples of this study predate the infection). Cell type and time point are not known.

The table lists this clonotype with a few counts. V is TRBV29-1 and J is TRBJ2-5, with 9 bases matching TRBD2. The CDR3 sequence is 13 residues long. Germline V gene data show CDR1 as SQVTM and CDR2 as ANQGSEA. The trim removed 8 bases at V and 5 bases at J, leaving 9 bases unmatched. The CDR3 protein is CSFSGGSGETQYF. The CDR3 nucleotides read TGCAGCTTTAGCGGGGGTAGCGGGGAGACCCAGTACTTC. Combining the CDR3 with reference TRBV29-1 and TRBJ2-5 gives the whole variable domain SAVISQKPSRDICQRGTSLTIQCQVDSQVTMMFWYRQQPGQSLTLIATANQGSEATYESGFVIDKFPISRPNLTFSTLTVSNMSPEDSSIYLCSFSGGSGETQYFGPGTRLLVL.

This sequence joins TRBV7-8 and TRBJ2-7, with 9 nucleotides matching TRBD1. Germline assignment: CDR1 SGHVS and CDR2 FQNEAQ. This CDR3 comprises 16 residues. Trimming cost V 3 bases and J 2 bases; bases outside gene matches: 8. The CDR3 region is CASSFKPGQGTYEQYF. The CDR3 nucleotides read TGTGCCAGCAGCTTTAAGCCGGGACAGGGCACCTACGAGCAGTACTTC.

This clonotype was counted between two and nine times. The chain employs TRBV12-3 or TRBV12-4 and TRBJ1-2; no reliable D call. CDR3 length: 14 amino acids. V lost 5 bases and J 2 bases, leaving 12 bases between the germline ends. Here the CDR3 reads CASSPGRYNYGYTF. Here the CDR3 DNA reads TGTGCCAGCAGTCCCGGACGGTACAACTATGGCTACACCTTC.

The chain is built from TRBV18 and TRBJ2-1; the match to TRBD1 covers 10 bases. Germline V CDR1 and CDR2: KGHSH, LQKENI. The length of the CDR3 is 17 residues. The V segment lost 2 bases and the J segment 3 bases; nucleotides outside the gene matches: 7. The CDR3 nucleotides read TGTGCCAGCTCACCATTAAGTGGGACAGGGGTCTACAATGAGCAGTTCTTC. This translates into CASSPLSGTGVYNEQFF.

This clonotype occurred many times. This chain joins TRBV12-3 or TRBV12-4 and TRBJ2-7; the match to TRBD1 covers 9 bases. The CDR3 is 15 amino acids. V shed 6 bases, J shed 5 bases, and the junction held 11 bases outside the gene matches. CDR3 sequence reads: CASSPSGTGTHEQYF. CDR3 bases: TGTGCCAGCAGCCCCTCCGGGACAGGGACCCACGAGCAGTACTTC.

This rearrangement joins TRBV29-1 to TRBJ1-2; D ambiguous. The CDR3 loop spans 14 amino acids. Germline CDR1 and CDR2: SQVTM and ANQGSEA. With 6 bases removed from V and 3 bases from J, the gap between germline ends came to 17 bases. CDR3 sequence (DNA): TGCAGCGTCCGACCGACGGGTACGCACTATGGCTACACCTTC. Protein: CSVRPTGTHYGYTF.

This clonotype was recorded a few times. CDR3 protein: CASSSLPLRGYGYTF. In DNA form, the CDR3 reads TGTGCCAGCAGTTCGCTTCCCCTGCGCGGCTATGGCTACACCTTC. V usage is TRBV27 and J usage is TRBJ1-2; D ambiguous. The CDR3 covers 15 residues. Germline V gene sequence: CDR1 MNHEY, CDR2 SMNVEV (reference sequence). The ends were cut back, 4 bases at V and 4 bases at J, with 16 bases in the middle.

This sequence joins TRBV15 and TRBJ1-5; D uncertain. This CDR3 is built from 16 residues. V lost 5 bases and J lost 7, with 21 bases in between. Germline V gene data show CDR1 as LNHNV and CDR2 as YYDKDF (reference sequence). CDR3 residues: CATSSRERADTQPQHF. DNA of the CDR3: TGTGCCACCAGCTCGCGCGAAAGGGCCGACACCCAGCCCCAGCATTTT.

V usage is TRBV4-2 and J usage is TRBJ2-3, with D perhaps given as TRBD1 or TRBD2 (5 bases each). The germline gives CDR1 LGHNA, CDR2 YNFKEQ. The V end was cut by 0 bases, the J end by 4 bases, with 17 bases between. The CDR3 sequence is 17 residues long. The CDR3 sequence is CASSQEGWGTLADTQYF. The CDR3 DNA follows: TGTGCCAGCAGCCAAGAGGGCTGGGGGACCCTAGCAGATACGCAGTATTTT.

This clonotype was recorded many times. CDR3 bases: TGTGCCAGCAGACACAGAAGAATGAACACTGAAGCTTTCTTT. Translating it yields CASRHRRMNTEAFF. The chain uses TRBV12-3 or TRBV12-4 and TRBJ1-1; D remains ambiguous. Trimming shortened V by 6 bases and J by 0 bases, and 11 bases separated the two germline ends. The CDR3 loop spans 14 amino acids.

The chain's CDR3 is CATSELGTTQFF. CDR3 DNA: TGTGCCACCAGTGAACTCGGGACTACCCAGTTCTTC. V and J are TRBV24-1 and TRBJ2-1, with TRBD2 identical over 7 bases. V was pared by 4 bases and J by 13 bases, with 6 bases of the junction left unmatched. Germline V CDR1 and CDR2: KGHDR, SFDVKD. CDR3 length: 12 residues.

The J gene is TRBJ1-5, the V gene TRBV24-1; possible D gene TRBD1, 5 bases. Trimming took off 1 base at V and 7 bases at J, with 10 bases between the two ends. The CDR3 consists of 14 residues. Germline V gives CDR1 KGHDR, CDR2 SFDVKD. CDR3 in DNA: TGTGCCACCAGTGATTTTAGTTCAGGGCAGCCCCAGCATTTT. It specifies CATSDFSSGQPQHF.

Written as DNA, the CDR3 is TGCAGTGCTAGAGATCTGCTAGCGGGGCCCACAGATACGCAGTATTTT. Translated: CSARDLLAGPTDTQYF. V gene TRBV20-1 combines with J gene TRBJ2-3; 9 positions agree with TRBD2. The trim removed 0 bases at V and 2 bases at J, leaving 6 bases unmatched. This CDR3 spans 16 amino acids. CDR1 and CDR2 from the germline V gene are DFQATT and SNEGSKA (reference sequence).

The rearrangement joins TRBV19 to TRBJ1-2; 7 bases are shared with TRBD1. The CDR3 is made up of 14 amino acids. V trimming: 6 bases; J trimming: 1 base; junction bases outside the gene matches: 5. Germline CDR1 is LNHDA and CDR2 is SQIVND (reference sequence). As DNA, the CDR3 is TGTGCCAGTAGGCGACAGGGATTTAACTATGGCTACACCTTC. Translated: CASRRQGFNYGYTF.

This clonotype was seen a handful of times. V usage is TRBV12-3 or TRBV12-4 and J usage is TRBJ1-3, with D unclear. V shed 3 bases and J shed 4 bases, with 4 bases lying between them. This CDR3 is 12 amino acids long. CDR3: CASSFRGNTIYF. In DNA form, the CDR3 reads TGTGCCAGCAGTTTCAGGGGAAACACCATATATTTT.

The J gene is TRBJ2-1, the V gene TRBV6-5; D is uncertain. Trimming removed 3 bases at V and 0 bases at J, with 9 bases between. This CDR3 has 15 residues. Germline CDR1 and CDR2: MNHEY and SVGAGI. The CDR3 nucleotides are TGTGCCAGCAGTTATCGGCTAAGCTCCTACAATGAGCAGTTCTTC. Translated: CASSYRLSSYNEQFF.

This sequence joins TRBV10-3 and TRBJ2-7; 9 nucleotides match TRBD1. Germline V gene lookup returns CDR1 ENHRY and CDR2 SYGVKD. The CDR3 totals 17 residues. V shed 1 base, J shed 3 bases, and the junction held 10 bases outside the gene matches. CDR3 sequence reads: CAISELSSGQGYYEQYF. The CDR3 nucleotides are TGTGCCATCAGTGAGTTATCGTCGGGACAGGGTTACTACGAGCAGTACTTC.

This clonotype showed up many times. The V gene is TRBV7-2, the J gene TRBJ2-5; 8 bases map to TRBD2. Trimming took 1 base from V and 3 from J; bases not matched to a gene: 7. Germline CDR1 is SGHTA and CDR2 is FQGNSA. The CDR3 runs to 16 residues. CDR3 coding DNA: TGTGCCAGCAGCTTAGGATCCGGGGGGGGAGAAGAGACCCAGTACTTC. Protein product: CASSLGSGGGEETQYF.

The chain uses TRBV10-3 and TRBJ2-1; TRBD2 matches 12 bases. Unmatched junction bases numbered 9, after V lost 4 bases and J lost 8 bases. The CDR3 has 16 amino acids. CDR1 and CDR2 (germline): ENHRY, SYGVKD. For the CDR3, the DNA is TGTGCCATCAGTGGAACTAGCGGGAGGACTCCCGATGAGCAGTTCTTC. It codes for CAISGTSGRTPDEQFF.

The CDR3 coding sequence is TGTGCCAGCAGTTTTACCGGAGCTTATGGCTACACCTTC. Protein: CASSFTGAYGYTF. The rearrangement links TRBV12-3 or TRBV12-4 to TRBJ1-2; no firm D call. The CDR3 length is 13 residues. Trimming took off 3 bases at V and 5 bases at J, with 10 bases between the two ends.

Ten or more counts support this clonotype. The rearrangement joins TRBV6-2 or TRBV6-3 to TRBJ2-3, with a tentative D call TRBD1 (7 bases). From germline, CDR1 is MNHEY and CDR2 SVGEGT. The CDR3 has 12 residues. The CDR3 DNA follows: TGTGTTGCGGGACAGACCACAGATACGCAGTATTTT. Amino acid sequence: CVAGQTTDTQYF.

The rearrangement joins TRBV6-5 to TRBJ1-1; 7 bases map to TRBD1. With 7 bases clipped from V and 5 bases from J, the junction kept 10 bases outside the gene matches. The germline V gene has CDR1 MNHEY and CDR2 SVGAGI. This CDR3 has 14 amino acids. CDR3 DNA: TGTGCCAGCATATCTAGGGGGCCTGAGACTGAAGCTTTCTTT. Translating gives CASISRGPETEAFF.

The genes are TRBV6-1 and TRBJ2-7; no clear D gene. This CDR3 region has 14 residues. The germline V and J ends were trimmed by 5 bases and 1 base, with 12 bases remaining between them. From germline, CDR1 is MNHNS and CDR2 SASEGT. This chain's CDR3 is CASSTFPGSYEQYF. CDR3 DNA sequence: TGTGCCAGCAGTACCTTTCCCGGGTCCTACGAGCAGTACTTC.

The chain combines TRBV7-8 with TRBJ2-7; the D gene is possibly TRBD1 (6 bases). The CDR3 consists of 18 residues. The germline gives CDR1 SGHVS, CDR2 FQNEAQ. Trimming left V 1 base short and J 1 base short, with 20 bases between. CDR3 bases: TGTGCCAGCAGCTTAGTTCCCCTAACGGACAGCTGGTCCTACGAGCAGTACTTC. It yields the protein CASSLVPLTDSWSYEQYF.

A few counts support this clonotype. The chain uses TRBV20-1 and TRBJ1-4; D remains unclear. This CDR3 is 13 amino acids long. CDR1 and CDR2 (germline): DFQATT, SNEGSKA (reference sequence). The V end was cut by 6 bases, the J end by 0 bases, with 8 bases between. CDR3 sequence (DNA): TGCAGTGCCCGAATTACAACTAATGAAAAACTGTTTTTT. Protein product: CSARITTNEKLFF.

This clonotype was observed once. This rearrangement joins TRBV6-5 to TRBJ2-3, with D unresolved. The CDR3 consists of 12 residues. V lost 7 bases and J lost 6, with 11 bases in between. The germline gives CDR1 MNHEY, CDR2 SVGAGI. In DNA, the CDR3 is TGTGCCAGCATGGCCGTGGGTGATACGCAGTATTTT. This sequence encodes CASMAVGDTQYF.

There are a few counts of this clonotype. This chain joins TRBV5-1 and TRBJ2-1; D remains unclear. Germline assignment: CDR1 SGHRS and CDR2 YFSETQ. The CDR3 extends over 14 amino acids. Trimming took off 7 bases at V and 0 bases at J, with 11 bases between the two ends. This CDR3 reads CASGPGSSYNEQFF. The CDR3 DNA reads TGCGCCAGCGGCCCTGGTAGCTCCTACAATGAGCAGTTCTTC.

The chain uses TRBV9 and TRBJ2-3; D unresolved. V was pared by 1 base and J by 6 bases, with 15 bases between. The CDR3 is 15 residues long. Germline V CDR1 and CDR2: SGDLS, YYNGEE. CDR3 coding DNA: TGTGCCAGCAGCGTAAGGATGGCAATTGCGGATACGCAGTATTTT. This sequence encodes CASSVRMAIADTQYF.

The rearrangement links TRBV20-1 to TRBJ2-3; TRBD2 might be the D (5 bases). V was shortened by 6 bases and J by 8 bases, with 21 bases between the two germline ends. The CDR3 is made up of 14 amino acids. In germline, CDR1 is DFQATT, CDR2 SNEGSKA (reference sequence). As DNA, the CDR3 is TGCAGTGCCGAAGTTCTTAGCTGGACTCCTACGCAGTATTTT. Encoded protein: CSAEVLSWTPTQYF.